This entry lists 2 T cell receptor beta chains sequenced from one sample in a study of T-cell memory formation after mild COVID-19. TCRdb re-analysed the 5' RACE reads in MiXCR, keeping a single row per CDR3 protein. The sample has about 100,000 distinct CDR3 sequences, over 8.5% seen once. Sequencing was performed on PBMCs or a T cell subset sorted from them (not recorded which). These TCRs come from a man younger than 30 who had mild COVID-19 (a few samples of this study predate the infection). Cell type and time point are not known.

This clonotype occurred a few times. V is TRBV6-7 and J is TRBJ1-1; D is unresolved. TRBV6-7 carries the ORF label, with uncertain function. The CDR3 runs to 10 residues. V dropped 11 bases and J dropped 7 bases, with 11 bases sitting between them. The CDR3 sequence: CAGVGGEAFF. The CDR3 DNA reads TGTGCCGGAGTGGGAGGTGAAGCTTTCTTT.

This clonotype was found a few times. The gene calls are TRBV28 and TRBJ2-4; no firm D call. Between the trimmed V and J ends, which lost 7 bases and 8 bases, there was a span of 12 bases. The CDR3 contains 12 residues. CDR1 and CDR2 (germline): MDHEN, SYDVKM. CDR3 in amino acids: CASKAGYDIQYF. CDR3 coding DNA: TGTGCCAGCAAAGCAGGTTATGACATTCAGTACTTC.